These 20 T cell receptor beta chains originate from one sample sequenced in a study of T-cell reconstitution after alpha-beta-depleted transplantation in children. Unique molecular identifiers featured in how the TCRbeta library was prepared. TCRdb fed the PCR reads into MiXCR, producing one record per CDR3 protein. The sample includes approximately 200,000 distinct CDR3 sequences, about 14% seen only once; the top ten take 13%. The sample consisted of PBMCs from the stem cell graft donor, taken from the stem cell graft. These receptors all come from a human donor who donated a stem cell graft to a child with acute lymphoblastic leukemia.

This clonotype was counted many times. The rearrangement joins TRBV5-5 to TRBJ2-5, with D possibly being TRBD2 (6 bases). Trimming stripped 5 bases from V and 1 base from J, with 21 bases between. Germline CDR1 SGHKS, CDR2 YYEKEE (reference sequence). The CDR3 runs 17 residues. The CDR3 bases are TGTGCCAGCAGGGAATCAGGAGGGAGAACAATCCAAGAGACCCAGTACTTC. Translating it yields CASRESGGRTIQETQYF.

Ten or more counts support this clonotype. The J gene is TRBJ2-1, the V gene TRBV24-1; TRBD1 agrees at 10 bases. The CDR3 extends over 15 amino acids. J gave up 4 bases and V 4 bases, and 3 bases lay outside the gene matches. Germline lookup yields CDR1 KGHDR and CDR2 SFDVKD. CDR3 DNA sequence: TGTGCCACCAGTGACGGGACAGGGGTATACAATGAGCAGTTCTTC. This translates into CATSDGTGVYNEQFF.

This clonotype was detected ten times or more. This chain's CDR3 is CASSNSGSSYEQYF. Here the CDR3 DNA reads TGTGCCAGCAGTAATAGCGGGAGCTCCTACGAGCAGTACTTC. V is TRBV12-3 or TRBV12-4 and J is TRBJ2-7; 9 nucleotides line up with TRBD2. V was pared by 5 bases and J by 0 bases, with 2 bases of the junction left unmatched. This CDR3 has 14 residues.

This clonotype appeared many times. V gene TRBV29-1 combines with J gene TRBJ2-7; the match to TRBD1 covers 7 bases. Trimming at V came to 2 bases and at J to 0 bases, leaving 13 bases not matched to a gene. Germline CDR1 reads SQVTM; CDR2 reads ANQGSEA. The CDR3 loop spans 17 amino acids. CDR3 amino acids: CSVEQDRPTGDSYEQYF. DNA for the CDR3: TGCAGCGTTGAACAAGACCGGCCCACAGGGGACTCCTACGAGCAGTACTTC.

This clonotype has at least ten counts. V usage is TRBV28 and J usage is TRBJ2-3; 9 nucleotides agree with TRBD1. Germline CDR1 MDHEN, CDR2 SYDVKM. The CDR3 totals 14 residues. The trim removed 7 bases at V and 6 bases at J, leaving 8 bases unmatched. Here the CDR3 reads CASIGGTGTDTQYF. CDR3 bases: TGTGCCAGCATTGGAGGGACAGGGACCGATACGCAGTATTTT. Full variable domain (missing parts from reference TRBV28 and TRBJ2-3): DVKVTQSSRYLVKRTGEKVFLECVQDMDHENMFWYRQDPGLGLRLIYFSYDVKMKEKGDIPEGYSVSREKKERFSLILESASTNQTSMYLCASIGGTGTDTQYFGPGTRLTVL.

This clonotype was detected ten times or more. This chain links TRBV5-1 with TRBJ2-1; TRBD2 agrees at 7 bases. Per germline, CDR1 SGHRS and CDR2 YFSETQ. CDR3 size: 15 residues. J was trimmed by 10 bases and V by 6 bases; bases with no gene match: 16. The CDR3: CASKTGTIQNGEQFF. Here the CDR3 DNA reads TGCGCCAGCAAAACCGGGACTATACAGAACGGGGAGCAGTTCTTC.

This clonotype was seen many times. V is TRBV10-3 and J is TRBJ1-5; D is perhaps TRBD1 (5 bases). The CDR3 is 16 residues long. Germline V gene lookup returns CDR1 ENHRY and CDR2 SYGVKD. V shed 3 bases and J shed 5 bases, with 17 bases lying between them. CDR3 protein: CAISELGSGVYQPQHF. The DNA for the CDR3 is TGTGCCATCAGTGAACTAGGGTCGGGGGTTTATCAGCCCCAGCATTTT.

This clonotype has at least ten counts. The chain couples TRBV5-1 to TRBJ2-1; possibly TRBD2 for D (5 bases). Germline CDR1 and CDR2: SGHRS and YFSETQ. This CDR3 region has 16 residues. Trimming cost V 4 bases and J 0 bases, with 14 bases left between them. The DNA of the CDR3 is TGCGCCAGCAGCGGGAGCGGCCTAAGCTCCTACAATGAGCAGTTCTTC. It specifies CASSGSGLSSYNEQFF.

This clonotype occurred many times. The J gene is TRBJ2-6, the V gene TRBV27; D is uncertain. The V end lost 1 base, the J end lost 0 bases, and 19 bases lay between the germline ends. Looked up from germline, CDR1 is MNHEY and CDR2 is SMNVEV (reference sequence). The CDR3 is 20 residues long. CDR3 DNA sequence: TGTGCCAGCAGTTTATACCCGGGCCCACAACTTAGCTCTGGGGCCAACGTCCTGACTTTC. The encoded protein is CASSLYPGPQLSSGANVLTF. The full variable domain, with the rest looked up from reference TRBV27 and TRBJ2-6, is EAQVTQNPRYLITVTGKKLTVTCSQNMNHEYMSWYRQDPGLGLRQIYYSMNVEVTDKGDVPEGYKVSRKEKRNFPLILESPSPNQTSLYFCASSLYPGPQLSSGANVLTFGAGSRLTVL.

This clonotype was counted ten times or more. The chain joins TRBV5-1 to TRBJ1-1; tentative D call: TRBD1 (6 bases). Germline V gene data show CDR1 as SGHRS and CDR2 as YFSETQ. The CDR3 runs to 15 residues. V was shortened by 0 bases and J by 1 base, with 10 bases between the two germline ends. The CDR3 DNA reads as TGCGCCAGCAGCTTGGATGGGGGGCAGAACACTGAAGCTTTCTTT. It yields the protein CASSLDGGQNTEAFF.

In its sample, this clonotype was seen many times. The chain recombines TRBV28 with TRBJ2-7, with TRBD2 matching 8 bases. The CDR3 length is 14 residues. V lost 6 bases and J lost 3; bases outside the gene matches: 7. Germline V gene sequence: CDR1 MDHEN, CDR2 SYDVKM. CDR3 amino acids: CASRIIAGRYEQYF. The DNA for the CDR3 is TGTGCCAGCAGAATAATAGCGGGGCGCTACGAGCAGTACTTC.

This clonotype was observed many times. V is TRBV5-1 and J is TRBJ2-1; D gene unclear. CDR3 length: 13 amino acids. Looked up from germline, CDR1 is SGHRS and CDR2 is YFSETQ. V was clipped by 0 bases and J by 10 bases, with 11 bases between them. The CDR3 region has the DNA TGCGCCAGCAGCTTGGCTGGCTACTTCGAGCAGTTCTTC. Its protein is CASSLAGYFEQFF.

Details on this clonotype: A much larger clonotype is one base distant, so this may be a read error. V is TRBV29-1 and J is TRBJ2-1; D unresolved. The germline V gene has CDR1 SQVTM and CDR2 ANQGSEA. Trimming took 4 bases from V and 2 from J, leaving 15 bases between them. There are 15 residues in the CDR3. The CDR3 loop reads CSVVFRRPTYNEQFF. Written as DNA, the CDR3 is TGCAGCGTTGTTTTTCGCAGGCCAACCTACAATGAGCAGTTCTTC.

This clonotype was detected ten times or more. This chain joins TRBV12-3 or TRBV12-4 and TRBJ2-2, with D possibly being TRBD1 (7 bases). The CDR3 contains 13 residues. Trimming shortened V by 5 bases and J by 7 bases, and 11 bases separated the two germline ends. The chain's CDR3 is CASSLQGGGELFF. DNA of the CDR3: TGTGCCAGCAGTCTCCAGGGGGGCGGGGAGCTGTTTTTT.

The table lists this clonotype with many counts. The CDR3 here is CASSVVNMPGELFF. CDR3 nucleotides: TGTGCCAGCAGCGTAGTGAACATGCCCGGGGAGCTGTTTTTT. The chain has TRBV9 and TRBJ2-2; D not resolved. The CDR3 contains 14 residues. The germline V gene has CDR1 SGDLS and CDR2 YYNGEE. Deletions cut 0 bases from V and 6 bases from J, with 9 bases between.

This clonotype came up many times. V usage is TRBV29-1 and J usage is TRBJ2-1, with D possibly matching TRBD1 (5 bases). V dropped 3 bases and J dropped 7 bases, with 16 bases sitting between them. CDR1 and CDR2 from the germline V gene are SQVTM and ANQGSEA. The CDR3 sequence is 14 residues long. The CDR3 nucleotides read TGCAGCGTTGATCAGGGTAGAGCCCTAAATGAGCAGTTCTTC. Translated: CSVDQGRALNEQFF.

This clonotype occurred many times. V usage is TRBV5-1 and J usage is TRBJ1-1; D ambiguous. Germline values: CDR1 SGHRS, CDR2 YFSETQ. Trimming stripped 0 bases from V and 5 bases from J, with 11 bases between. CDR3 size: 14 residues. As DNA, the CDR3 is TGCGCCAGCAGCTTGGTTAGGTTCGGGACTGAAGCTTTCTTT. This sequence encodes CASSLVRFGTEAFF.

V usage is TRBV5-1 and J usage is TRBJ2-5, with a tentative D call TRBD1 (5 bases). There are 14 residues in the CDR3. V lost 4 bases to trimming and J lost 2 bases, with 12 bases between them. Germline assignment: CDR1 SGHRS and CDR2 YFSETQ. This CDR3 reads CASSPLGPQETQYF. The CDR3 region has the DNA TGCGCCAGCAGCCCGCTGGGGCCACAAGAGACCCAGTACTTC.

This clonotype came up a few times. The CDR3 DNA follows: TGCGCCAGCAGCCCGGACCCCCTAACAGGGCCTTACCTTTACGAGCAGTACTTC. Translated, it gives CASSPDPLTGPYLYEQYF. The chain combines TRBV5-1 with TRBJ2-7; a weak D match, TRBD1 (6 bases). The CDR3 runs 18 residues. Germline assignment: CDR1 SGHRS and CDR2 YFSETQ. The V end lost 4 bases, the J end lost 4 bases, and 27 bases lay between the germline ends.

This clonotype has at least ten counts. The chain employs TRBV29-1 and TRBJ1-2; 9 bases line up with TRBD1. Germline loops: CDR1 SQVTM, CDR2 ANQGSEA. This CDR3 has 13 amino acids. Trimming took 7 bases from V and 8 from J; bases not matched to a gene: 11. The CDR3 DNA sequence: TGCAGCGGCGAATCGGACAGGGGAGGAGGCTACACCTTC. Translated, it gives CSGESDRGGGYTF. Drawing the rest from reference TRBV29-1 and TRBJ1-2, the complete variable domain is SAVISQKPSRDICQRGTSLTIQCQVDSQVTMMFWYRQQPGQSLTLIATANQGSEATYESGFVIDKFPISRPNLTFSTLTVSNMSPEDSSIYLCSGESDRGGGYTFGSGTRLTVV.